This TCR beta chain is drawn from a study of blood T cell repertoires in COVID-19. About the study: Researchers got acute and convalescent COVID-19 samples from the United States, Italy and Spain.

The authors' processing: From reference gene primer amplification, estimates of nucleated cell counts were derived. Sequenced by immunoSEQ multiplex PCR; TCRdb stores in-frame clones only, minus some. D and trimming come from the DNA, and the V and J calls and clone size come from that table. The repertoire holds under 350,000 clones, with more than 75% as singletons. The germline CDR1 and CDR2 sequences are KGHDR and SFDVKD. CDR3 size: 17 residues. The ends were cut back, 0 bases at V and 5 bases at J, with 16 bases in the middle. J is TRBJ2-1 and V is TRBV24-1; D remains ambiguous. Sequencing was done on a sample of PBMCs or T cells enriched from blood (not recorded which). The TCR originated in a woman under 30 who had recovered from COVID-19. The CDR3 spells CATSDLRTAAADNEQFF. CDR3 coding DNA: TGTGCCACCAGTGATTTGCGAACTGCGGCGGCAGACAATGAGCAGTTCTTC.